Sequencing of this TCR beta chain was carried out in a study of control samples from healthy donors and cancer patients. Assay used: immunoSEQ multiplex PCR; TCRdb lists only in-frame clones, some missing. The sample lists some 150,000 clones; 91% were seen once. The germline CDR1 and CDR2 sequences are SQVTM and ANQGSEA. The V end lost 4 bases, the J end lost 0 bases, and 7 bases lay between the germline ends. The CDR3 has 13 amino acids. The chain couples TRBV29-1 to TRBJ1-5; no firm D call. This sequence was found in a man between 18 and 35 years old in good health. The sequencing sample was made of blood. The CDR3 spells CSVGLGSNQPQHF. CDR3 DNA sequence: TGCAGCGTTGGGCTGGGTAGCAATCAGCCCCAGCATTTT.